These 16 T cell receptor beta chains came from one sample sequenced in a study of CD8 T cells in ankylosing spondylitis. The study, taken as a whole, reports: A TCR beta motif of fewer than ten highly homologous variants appeared characteristic of ankylosing spondylitis blood.

Via MiXCR, TCRdb re-called the 5' RACE reads, giving one row per CDR3 protein. The sample lists over 600,000 distinct CDR3 sequences, around a fifth seen once, with approximately 18% in the top ten. No antigen has been assigned to these receptors. The material sequenced was blood, either unsorted or a sorted T cell fraction (not recorded which). The receptor set was obtained from a male donor with ankylosing spondylitis.

In its sample, this clonotype was seen a few times. The chain recombines TRBV20-1 with TRBJ1-4; 7 nucleotides match TRBD1. CDR1 and CDR2 from the germline V gene are DFQATT and SNEGSKA (reference sequence). The CDR3 is 16 amino acids. V shed 0 bases, J shed 8 bases, and the junction held 12 bases outside the gene matches. CDR3 DNA: TGCAGTGCTAGAGACCTGAAGGGGGCGTGGGACGAAAAACTGTTTTTT. It is translated as CSARDLKGAWDEKLFF.

This clonotype was counted only a few times. The CDR3 DNA reads TGCAGTGCTAGAGATGCCAGGACCCCGGAGGGCTACACCTTC. Protein: CSARDARTPEGYTF. The chain carries TRBV20-1 and TRBJ1-2; D remains unclear. This CDR3 contains 14 residues. V lost 0 bases, J lost 8 bases, and 16 bases lay in between. The V gene's germline CDR1 is DFQATT and CDR2 SNEGSKA (reference sequence).

This clonotype was recorded at least ten times. The chain combines TRBV20-1 with TRBJ2-7; a possible D gene is TRBD2 (6 bases). The V gene's germline CDR1 is DFQATT and CDR2 SNEGSKA (reference sequence). CDR3 length: 13 residues. The V end was cut by 6 bases, the J end by 3 bases, with 15 bases between. CDR3 sequence: CSARGPGVYEQYF. The CDR3 DNA is TGCAGTGCCCGGGGACCGGGGGTCTACGAGCAGTACTTC.

This clonotype was detected many times. The junction departs from germline at one end; a sequencing error may be responsible. V usage is TRBV5-1 and J usage is TRBJ1-5, with D perhaps matching TRBD1 (6 bases). The CDR3 is 13 amino acids. Germline values: CDR1 SGHRS, CDR2 YFSETQ. CDR3 bases: TGTGCCAGCAGCCCAACAGGGAATCAGCCCCAGCATTTT. Protein: CASSPTGNQPQHF.

The V gene is TRBV12-3 or TRBV12-4, the J gene TRBJ2-5; 11 bases map to TRBD2. CDR3 length: 16 residues. V was pared by 5 bases and J by 2 bases, with 7 bases of the junction left unmatched. The CDR3 protein is CASSGGLADIQETQYF. In nucleotides, the CDR3 is TGTGCCAGCAGTGGGGGACTAGCGGATATACAAGAGACCCAGTACTTC.

This clonotype turned up a few times. J is TRBJ2-7 and V is TRBV7-6, with TRBD1 matching over 9 bases. The trim removed 5 bases at V and 4 bases at J, leaving 9 bases unmatched. CDR1 is SGHVS and CDR2 is FNYEAQ in the germline V gene. This CDR3 contains 15 residues. CDR3 coding DNA: TGTGCCAGCAGCACAAGGACAGGGGAAGGATACGAGCAGTACTTC. As protein: CASSTRTGEGYEQYF.

In this sample, this clonotype turned up a few times. The V gene is TRBV5-6, the J gene TRBJ2-3; no clear D. The ends were cut back, 4 bases at V and 10 bases at J, with 13 bases in the middle. Germline-derived CDR1 and CDR2 are SGHDT and YYEEEE. This CDR3 has 12 residues. The CDR3, as DNA: TGTGCCAGCAGCCAACAGCCTAAGGCGCAGTATTTT. The encoded protein is CASSQQPKAQYF.

This clonotype appeared a few times. This chain joins TRBV12-3 or TRBV12-4 and TRBJ2-5; a possible D gene is TRBD2 (5 bases). Trimming took 5 bases from V and 5 from J, leaving 12 bases between them. This CDR3 comprises 13 residues. This chain's CDR3 is CASSTLASETQYF. The CDR3 DNA is TGTGCCAGCAGTACTCTAGCATCGGAGACCCAGTACTTC.

This clonotype occurred a few times. The chain couples TRBV6-5 to TRBJ1-1, with 10 positions matching TRBD1. Losses at the gene ends were 3 bases for V and 4 bases for J; bases not matched to a gene: 5. The CDR3 is 15 amino acids. Germline assignment: CDR1 MNHEY and CDR2 SVGAGI. This CDR3 is CASSYLGQGITEAFF. CDR3 nucleotide sequence: TGTGCCAGCAGTTATTTGGGACAGGGGATCACTGAAGCTTTCTTT.

The V and J genes are TRBV24-1 and TRBJ2-1, with D possibly TRBD2 on 6 matching bases. V was cut by 6 bases and J by 7 bases, with 21 bases left in between. CDR3 length: 16 residues. In germline, CDR1 is KGHDR, CDR2 SFDVKD. The CDR3 DNA reads as TGTGCCACCAGTTCTGAAGAAGGGACTGGCTCGAATGAGCAGTTCTTC. Residues: CATSSEEGTGSNEQFF.

This clonotype has only a few counts. The chain employs TRBV6-1 and TRBJ1-2; 11 bases fit TRBD1. The V gene end was trimmed by 2 bases and the J gene end by 5 bases; junction bases not matched to a gene: 10. The CDR3 is 17 amino acids. Germline V gene data show CDR1 as MNHNS and CDR2 as SASEGT. The CDR3 here is CASSERRPGQGGYGYTF. The CDR3 region has the DNA TGTGCCAGCAGTGAAAGGCGGCCGGGACAGGGGGGGTATGGCTACACCTTC.

The chain recombines TRBV7-9 with TRBJ2-2; D not resolved. Germline CDR1 SEHNR, CDR2 FQNEAQ (reference sequence). The CDR3 spans 11 residues. The V end lost 8 bases, the J end lost 8 bases, and 9 bases lay between the germline ends. The CDR3 loop reads CASSARGELFF. CDR3 DNA sequence: TGTGCCAGCTCGGCCCGTGGGGAGCTGTTTTTT.

This clonotype was seen ten or more times. DNA of the CDR3: TGTGCCAGCAGCTCTATAGGGGGGCTGCGGGCGATTGCCCAGTACTTC. This encodes CASSSIGGLRAIAQYF. The chain combines TRBV28 with TRBJ2-5, with D perhaps matching TRBD1 or TRBD2 (6 bases each). This CDR3 has 16 amino acids. CDR1 is MDHEN, CDR2 SYDVKM, per germline. Trimming removed 6 bases at V and 9 bases at J, with 26 bases between.

Only a few counts were recorded for this clonotype. V gene TRBV12-3 or TRBV12-4 combines with J gene TRBJ2-5; D is unclear. The CDR3 consists of 15 residues. The V gene lost 0 bases and the J gene lost 5 bases, with 13 bases spanning the gap. As DNA, the CDR3 is TGTGCCAGCAGTTTAGCCTGGATAGATCCCGAGACCCAGTACTTC. It is translated as CASSLAWIDPETQYF.

This clonotype was picked up a small number of times. The chain has TRBV5-6 and TRBJ2-3, with TRBD2 identical over 10 bases. CDR3 length equals 16 residues. Per the germline V gene, CDR1 is SGHDT and CDR2 is YYEEEE. Losses at the gene ends were 4 bases for V and 3 bases for J; bases not matched to a gene: 8. The CDR3 coding sequence is TGTGCCAGCAGCGTTGAACTAGCGGGGACGACAGATACGCAGTATTTT. It translates to CASSVELAGTTDTQYF.

The rearrangement joins TRBV4-1 to TRBJ2-3; D gene ambiguous. Germline values: CDR1 MGHRA, CDR2 YSYEKL. The ends were cut back, 0 bases at V and 5 bases at J, with 12 bases in the middle. The CDR3 contains 15 residues. CDR3 DNA: TGCGCCAGCAGCCAAGATCGTCAACCCGGAGATACGCAGTATTTT. Translated, it gives CASSQDRQPGDTQYF.